These 17 T cell receptor beta chains were all obtained from the same sample, sequenced in a study of identical twins. One entry per CDR3 protein, called by TCRdb with MiXCR from the 5' RACE reads. Of approximately 600,000 distinct CDR3 sequences in the sample, 7.1% were seen once. The same data also went into a second study, on yellow fever vaccine responses in identical twins.

Sequenced material: PBMCs. Receptors were obtained from a woman aged 18-29 years in good health.

This sequence joins TRBV29-1 and TRBJ2-7; weak D call: TRBD2 (6 bases). Germline-derived CDR1 and CDR2 are SQVTM and ANQGSEA. V lost 4 bases, J lost 1 base, and 14 bases lay in between. The CDR3 consists of 14 residues. The CDR3 coding sequence is TGCAGCGTTGCCGGTGGGGGGAGTTCCTACGAGCAGTACTTC. Encoded protein: CSVAGGGSSYEQYF.

This clonotype has only a few counts. The V gene is TRBV18, the J gene TRBJ2-1; maybe TRBD2 (6 bases). Trimming took off 5 bases at V and 12 bases at J, with 14 bases between the two ends. Germline V CDR1 and CDR2: KGHSH, LQKENI. This CDR3 is built from 12 residues. The CDR3 DNA is TGTGCCAGCTCAAAGGACACAGCGGGGCAGTTCTTC. This translates into CASSKDTAGQFF.

V usage is TRBV12-3 or TRBV12-4 and J usage is TRBJ1-6; D perhaps matches TRBD1 (5 bases). The ends were cut back, 2 bases at V and 10 bases at J, with 15 bases in the middle. The CDR3 loop spans 15 amino acids. In nucleotides, the CDR3 is TGTGCCAGCAGTTTACGGGGCCGCTGGGACTCACCCCTCCACTTT. Its protein product is CASSLRGRWDSPLHF.

This clonotype was picked up many times. The chain is built from TRBV5-1 and TRBJ2-5, with TRBD2 matching 8 bases. CDR3 size: 15 residues. Trimming removed 4 bases from V and 5 bases from J; junction bases left unmatched: 10. CDR1 and CDR2 from the germline V gene are SGHRS and YFSETQ. The CDR3 DNA reads as TGCGCCAGCAGCCCGGAGGTCGGGACTAGGGAGACCCAGTACTTC. Translation: CASSPEVGTRETQYF.

The V and J genes are TRBV14 and TRBJ2-1, with TRBD2 identical over 9 bases. V lost 3 bases and J lost 3; bases outside the gene matches: 12. The CDR3 consists of 18 residues. Per germline, CDR1 SGHDN and CDR2 FVKESK. CDR3 residues: CASSQYGGREGFYNEQFF. The CDR3 bases are TGTGCCAGCAGCCAGTATGGGGGGCGGGAGGGCTTCTACAATGAGCAGTTCTTC.

This clonotype was recorded at least ten times. The V call is TRBV20-1, the J call TRBJ1-5, with D possibly TRBD1 on 5 matching bases. The CDR3 contains 15 residues. V lost 0 bases and J lost 6, with 15 bases in between. CDR1 DFQATT and CDR2 SNEGSKA come from the germline V gene (reference sequence). The CDR3 loop reads CSARELGGVGQPQHF. The DNA for the CDR3 is TGCAGTGCTAGAGAGTTGGGAGGGGTGGGTCAGCCCCAGCATTTT.

This clonotype was found many times. J is TRBJ1-1 and V is TRBV6-5; D unresolved. The CDR3 is made up of 15 amino acids. The ends were cut back, 0 bases at V and 4 bases at J, with 12 bases in the middle. The germline V gene encodes CDR1 MNHEY and CDR2 SVGAGI. The CDR3 protein is CASSYSGVAGTEAFF. The CDR3 DNA is TGTGCCAGCAGTTACTCCGGGGTCGCGGGCACTGAAGCTTTCTTT.

In this sample, this clonotype turned up a few times. J is TRBJ2-3 and V is TRBV12-3 or TRBV12-4, with 11 bases lining up with TRBD2. The CDR3 runs to 16 residues. Trimming at V came to 6 bases and at J to 4 bases, leaving 9 bases not matched to a gene. DNA for the CDR3: TGTGCCAGCAGCCCTTTAGCGGGGGGGCGGGCAGATACGCAGTATTTT. It encodes CASSPLAGGRADTQYF.

This clonotype was seen many times. The chain carries TRBV5-1 and TRBJ2-3; D not resolved. Per the germline V gene, CDR1 is SGHRS and CDR2 is YFSETQ. This CDR3 region has 15 residues. V gave up 0 bases and J gave up 3 bases, with 11 bases separating them. Here the CDR3 DNA reads TGCGCCAGCAGCTTGGGACTGTGGGGAACAGATACGCAGTATTTT. Its translation: CASSLGLWGTDTQYF. Using reference TRBV5-1 and TRBJ2-3 for the parts outside the CDR3, the full variable domain is KAGVTQTPRYLIKTRGQQVTLSCSPISGHRSVSWYQQTPGQGLQFLFEYFSETQRNKGNFPGRFSGRQFSNSRSEMNVSTLELGDSALYLCASSLGLWGTDTQYFGPGTRLTVL.

This clonotype has only a few counts. The chain has TRBV5-1 and TRBJ2-5, with TRBD2 matching over 8 bases. Per the germline V gene, CDR1 is SGHRS and CDR2 is YFSETQ. V dropped 4 bases and J dropped 5; count of bases not matched to a gene: 13. CDR3 length: 16 amino acids. The CDR3 region has the DNA TGCGCCAGCAGCCCGAACGTAGCGGGCGGGGGGGAGACCCAGTACTTC. Translating it yields CASSPNVAGGGETQYF. Complete variable domain (other parts from reference TRBV5-1 and TRBJ2-5): KAGVTQTPRYLIKTRGQQVTLSCSPISGHRSVSWYQQTPGQGLQFLFEYFSETQRNKGNFPGRFSGRQFSNSRSEMNVSTLELGDSALYLCASSPNVAGGGETQYFGPGTRLLVL.

The chain joins TRBV19 to TRBJ1-4; 8 nucleotides match TRBD1. Germline V gene data show CDR1 as LNHDA and CDR2 as SQIVND (reference sequence). The CDR3 loop spans 14 amino acids. The V gene end was trimmed by 7 bases and the J gene end by 5 bases; junction bases not matched to a gene: 6. CDR3 DNA: TGTGCCAGTACCAATCGACAGGGGAATGAAAAACTGTTTTTT. Its translation: CASTNRQGNEKLFF. Supplemented by reference TRBV19 and TRBJ1-4, the full variable domain reads DGGITQSPKYLFRKEGQNVTLSCEQNLNHDAMYWYRQDPGQGLRLIYYSQIVNDFQKGDIAEGYSVSREKKESFPLTVTSAQKNPTAFYLCASTNRQGNEKLFFGSGTQLSVL.

The sample holds many counts of this clonotype. J is TRBJ2-7 and V is TRBV10-3; maybe TRBD2 (6 bases). Germline V gives CDR1 ENHRY, CDR2 SYGVKD. Between the trimmed V and J ends, which lost 4 bases and 1 base, there was a span of 11 bases. This CDR3 comprises 14 residues. This CDR3 reads CAISVWGESYEQYV. The CDR3 coding sequence is TGTGCCATCAGTGTGTGGGGGGAGTCCTACGAGCAGTACGTC.

This clonotype was observed a few times. V gene TRBV5-1 combines with J gene TRBJ2-1, with TRBD2 identical over 8 bases. CDR3 length equals 16 residues. Germline CDR1 SGHRS, CDR2 YFSETQ. J gave up 6 bases and V 4 bases, and 12 bases lay outside the gene matches. The CDR3 DNA reads TGCGCCAGCAGCAGGATGAGCGGGAGTATTATCAATGAGCAGTTCTTC. Its protein is CASSRMSGSIINEQFF.

The chain is built from TRBV6-1 and TRBJ2-3; 13 bases line up with TRBD2. V lost 3 bases, J lost 3 bases, and 6 bases stayed unmatched. Germline V gives CDR1 MNHNS, CDR2 SASEGT. The CDR3 runs 17 residues. The CDR3 protein is CASSEFMTSGGTDTQYF. The DNA for the CDR3 is TGTGCCAGCAGTGAGTTTATGACTAGCGGGGGGACAGATACGCAGTATTTT.

This clonotype occurred a few times. V usage is TRBV27 and J usage is TRBJ2-3, with D uncertain. The CDR3 runs to 16 residues. Germline CDR1 MNHEY, CDR2 SMNVEV (reference sequence). V lost 6 bases to trimming and J lost 0 bases, with 16 bases between them. The CDR3 coding sequence is TGTGCCAGCAGAAGGTTGGTTGGGCCCAGCACAGATACGCAGTATTTT. This gives the protein CASRRLVGPSTDTQYF.

Ten or more counts support this clonotype. This chain uses TRBV7-3 with TRBJ2-1, with D possibly called TRBD1 or TRBD2 (5 bases each). Looked up from germline, CDR1 is SGHTA and CDR2 is FQGTGA. The V end lost 4 bases, the J end lost 7 bases, and 17 bases lay between the germline ends. The CDR3 is 15 residues long. The CDR3, as DNA: TGTGCCAGCAGCTCCGGGACCACGACTTTTAATGAGCAGTTCTTC. Translation gives CASSSGTTTFNEQFF.

The rearrangement links TRBV7-2 to TRBJ1-6; 7 bases align to TRBD1. With V trimmed by 6 bases and J by 4 bases, 6 bases remained unmatched. Per germline, CDR1 SGHTA and CDR2 FQGNSA. The CDR3 contains 15 residues. The CDR3 DNA follows: TGTGCCAGCAGGGAGAACAGGGGATATAATTCACCCCTCCACTTT. It codes for CASRENRGYNSPLHF.